This TCR beta chain came from a study of T-cell memory formation after mild COVID-19. V lost 5 bases to trimming and J lost 7 bases; unmatched junction nucleotides: 15. The germline gives CDR1 SGHVS, CDR2 FQNEAQ. The CDR3 is 17 amino acids. TCRdb reprocessed the 5' RACE reads with MiXCR, giving one entry per CDR3 protein. The top ten clones hold roughly 1.4% of a sample with roughly 51,000 distinct CDR3 sequences, about 7.3% of them seen once. The sample holds a few counts of this clonotype. Input material: PBMCs or a T cell subset sorted from them (not recorded which). The rearrangement uses TRBV7-8 and TRBJ2-2, with 8 bases identical to TRBD2. The receptor was isolated from a man aged 18 to 29 who had mild COVID-19 (a few samples of this study predate the infection). Cell type and time point are not known. The CDR3 here is CASSLLGTGGPSGELFF. As DNA, the CDR3 is TGTGCCAGCAGCCTCTTGGGCACGGGGGGGCCCAGCGGGGAGCTGTTTTTT.